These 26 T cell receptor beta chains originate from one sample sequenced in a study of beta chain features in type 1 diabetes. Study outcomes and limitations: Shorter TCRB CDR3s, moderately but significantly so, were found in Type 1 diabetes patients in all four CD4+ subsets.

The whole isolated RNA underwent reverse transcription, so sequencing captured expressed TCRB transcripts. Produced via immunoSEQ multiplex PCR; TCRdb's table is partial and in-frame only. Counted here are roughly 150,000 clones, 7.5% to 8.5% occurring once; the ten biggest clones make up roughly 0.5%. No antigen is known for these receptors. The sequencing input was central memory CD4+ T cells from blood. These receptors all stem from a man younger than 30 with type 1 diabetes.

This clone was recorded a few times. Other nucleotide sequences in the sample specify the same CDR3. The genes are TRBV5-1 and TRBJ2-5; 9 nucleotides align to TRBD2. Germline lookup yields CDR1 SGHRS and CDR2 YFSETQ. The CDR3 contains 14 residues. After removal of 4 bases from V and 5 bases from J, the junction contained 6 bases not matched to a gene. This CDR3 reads CASSTSGREETQYF. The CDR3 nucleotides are TGCGCCAGCAGCACTAGCGGGCGGGAGGAGACCCAGTACTTC.

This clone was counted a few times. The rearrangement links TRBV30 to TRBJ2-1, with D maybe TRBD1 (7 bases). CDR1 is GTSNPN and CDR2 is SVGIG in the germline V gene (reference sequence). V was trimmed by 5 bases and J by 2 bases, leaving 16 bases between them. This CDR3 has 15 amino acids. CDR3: CAWGGGQGAYNEQFF. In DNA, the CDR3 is TGTGCCTGGGGAGGGGGGCAGGGGGCCTACAATGAGCAGTTCTTC.

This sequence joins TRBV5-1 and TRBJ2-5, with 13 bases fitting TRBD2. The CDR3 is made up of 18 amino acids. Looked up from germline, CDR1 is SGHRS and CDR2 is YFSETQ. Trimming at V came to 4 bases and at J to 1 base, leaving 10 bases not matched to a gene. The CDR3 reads CASSRGQLAGGIQETQYF. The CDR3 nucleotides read TGCGCCAGCAGCCGAGGACAACTAGCGGGAGGGATCCAAGAGACCCAGTACTTC.

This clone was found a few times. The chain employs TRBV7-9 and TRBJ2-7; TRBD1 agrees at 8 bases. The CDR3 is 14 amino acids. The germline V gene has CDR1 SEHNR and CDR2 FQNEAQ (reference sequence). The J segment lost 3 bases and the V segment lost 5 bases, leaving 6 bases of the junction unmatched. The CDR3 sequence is CASSKGQGNYEQYF. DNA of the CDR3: TGTGCCAGCAGCAAAGGACAGGGAAACTACGAGCAGTACTTC.

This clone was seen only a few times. CDR3 DNA sequence: TGTGCCAGCAGTTTGACCGGGGAGGCTGGCTACACCTTC. Protein: CASSLTGEAGYTF. The chain couples TRBV7-9 to TRBJ1-2; D is undetermined. The CDR3 contains 13 residues. The V end lost 6 bases, the J end lost 7 bases, and 15 bases lay between the germline ends. The V gene's germline CDR1 is SEHNR and CDR2 FQNEAQ (reference sequence).

CDR3 amino acids: CATSRRQGGDSPLHF. The CDR3 DNA reads as TGTGCCACCAGCCGACGACAGGGTGGGGATTCACCCCTCCACTTT. This chain links TRBV15 with TRBJ1-6; 7 positions match TRBD1. V trimming: 5 bases; J trimming: 8 bases; junction bases outside the gene matches: 9. Germline V gene data show CDR1 as LNHNV and CDR2 as YYDKDF (reference sequence). The CDR3 runs 15 residues. The full variable domain, rest sourced from reference TRBV15 and TRBJ1-6, is DAMVIQNPRYQVTQFGKPVTLSCSQTLNHNVMYWYQQKSSQAPKLLFHYYDKDFNNEADTPDNFQSRRPNTSFCFLDIRSPGLGDTAMYLCATSRRQGGDSPLHFGNGTRLTVT.

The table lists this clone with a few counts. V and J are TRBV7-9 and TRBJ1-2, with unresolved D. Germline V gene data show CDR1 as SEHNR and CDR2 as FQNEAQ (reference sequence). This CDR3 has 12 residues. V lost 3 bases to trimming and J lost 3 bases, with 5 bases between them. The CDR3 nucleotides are TGTGCCAGCAGCTTTCAGGACTATGGCTACACCTTC. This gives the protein CASSFQDYGYTF.

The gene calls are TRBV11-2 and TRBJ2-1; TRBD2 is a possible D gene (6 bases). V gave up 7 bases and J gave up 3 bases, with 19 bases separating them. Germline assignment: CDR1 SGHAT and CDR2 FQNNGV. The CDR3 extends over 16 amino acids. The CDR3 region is CASKSRAGTFYNEQFF. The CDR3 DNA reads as TGTGCCAGCAAAAGTAGGGCGGGGACCTTCTACAATGAGCAGTTCTTC.

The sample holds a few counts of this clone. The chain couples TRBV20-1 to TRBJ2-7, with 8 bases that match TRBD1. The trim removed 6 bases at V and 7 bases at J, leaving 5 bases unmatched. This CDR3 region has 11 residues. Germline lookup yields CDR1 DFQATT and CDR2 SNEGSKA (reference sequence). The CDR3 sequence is CSALDRVEQYF. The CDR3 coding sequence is TGCAGTGCATTGGACAGGGTGGAGCAGTACTTC.

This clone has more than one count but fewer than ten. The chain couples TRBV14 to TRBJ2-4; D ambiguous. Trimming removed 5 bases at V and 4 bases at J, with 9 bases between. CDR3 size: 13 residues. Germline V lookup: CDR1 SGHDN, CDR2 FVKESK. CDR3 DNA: TGTGCCAGCAGCGCCGCCGGGAAAAACATTCAGTACTTC. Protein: CASSAAGKNIQYF.

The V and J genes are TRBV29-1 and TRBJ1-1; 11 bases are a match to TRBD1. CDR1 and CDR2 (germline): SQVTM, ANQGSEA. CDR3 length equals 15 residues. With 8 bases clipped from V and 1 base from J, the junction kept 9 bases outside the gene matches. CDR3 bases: TGCAGCACGAGTGGGACAGGGGGAGCGAACACTGAAGCTTTCTTT. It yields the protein CSTSGTGGANTEAFF.

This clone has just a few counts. The CDR3 loop reads CASSSGLARETQYF. The CDR3 nucleotides are TGTGCCAGCAGCTCGGGACTAGCGAGGGAGACCCAGTACTTC. The rearrangement joins TRBV7-2 to TRBJ2-5; 10 bases are a match to TRBD2. Germline CDR1 SGHTA, CDR2 FQGNSA. This CDR3 has 14 residues. V shed 4 bases and J 5 bases; nucleotides not matched to a gene: 4.

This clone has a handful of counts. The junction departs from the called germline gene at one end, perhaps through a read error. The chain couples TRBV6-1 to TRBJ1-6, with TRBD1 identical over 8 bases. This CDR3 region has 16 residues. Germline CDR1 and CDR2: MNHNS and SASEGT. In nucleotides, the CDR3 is TGTGCCATCAGTGAGCAGGGAGGACAGGGCGGTTCACCCCTCCACTTT. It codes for CAISEQGGQGGSPLHF.

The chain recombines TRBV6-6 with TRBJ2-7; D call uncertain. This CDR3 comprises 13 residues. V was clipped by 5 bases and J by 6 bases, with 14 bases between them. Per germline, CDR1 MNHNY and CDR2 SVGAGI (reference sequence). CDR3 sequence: CASSRSLVGEQYF. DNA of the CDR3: TGTGCCAGCAGTCGGTCCCTGGTCGGCGAGCAGTACTTC.

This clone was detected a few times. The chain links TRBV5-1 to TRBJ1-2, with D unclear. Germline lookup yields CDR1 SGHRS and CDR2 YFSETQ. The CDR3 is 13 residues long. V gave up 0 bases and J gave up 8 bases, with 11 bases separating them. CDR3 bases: TGCGCCAGCAGCTTGGCGAGAGGAGAAGGCTACACCTTC. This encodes CASSLARGEGYTF.

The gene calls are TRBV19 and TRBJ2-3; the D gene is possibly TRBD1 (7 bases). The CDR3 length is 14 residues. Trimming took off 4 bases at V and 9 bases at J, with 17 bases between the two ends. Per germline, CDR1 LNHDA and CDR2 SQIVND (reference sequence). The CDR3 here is CASSNRGPGGTQYF. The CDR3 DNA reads TGTGCCAGTAGTAACAGGGGCCCTGGAGGGACGCAGTATTTT.

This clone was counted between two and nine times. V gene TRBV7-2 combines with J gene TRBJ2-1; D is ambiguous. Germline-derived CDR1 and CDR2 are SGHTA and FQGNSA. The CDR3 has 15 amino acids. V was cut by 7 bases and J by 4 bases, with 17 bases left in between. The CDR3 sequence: CASILVQTGYNEQFF. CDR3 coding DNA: TGTGCCAGCATCCTAGTCCAGACCGGATACAATGAGCAGTTCTTC.

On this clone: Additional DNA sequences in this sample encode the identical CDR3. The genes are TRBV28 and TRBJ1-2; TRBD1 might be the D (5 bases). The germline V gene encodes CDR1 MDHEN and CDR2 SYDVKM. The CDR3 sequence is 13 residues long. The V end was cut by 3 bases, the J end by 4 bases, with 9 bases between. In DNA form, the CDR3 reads TGTGCCAGCAGTTTCGGGGGTGGCTATGGCTACACCTTC. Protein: CASSFGGGYGYTF.

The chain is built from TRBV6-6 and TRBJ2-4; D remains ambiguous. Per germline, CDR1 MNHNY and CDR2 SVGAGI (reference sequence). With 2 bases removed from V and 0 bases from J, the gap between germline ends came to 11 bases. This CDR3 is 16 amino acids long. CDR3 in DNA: TGTGCCAGCAGTTACCGGAGTCCTGTAGCCAAAAACATTCAGTACTTC. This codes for CASSYRSPVAKNIQYF.

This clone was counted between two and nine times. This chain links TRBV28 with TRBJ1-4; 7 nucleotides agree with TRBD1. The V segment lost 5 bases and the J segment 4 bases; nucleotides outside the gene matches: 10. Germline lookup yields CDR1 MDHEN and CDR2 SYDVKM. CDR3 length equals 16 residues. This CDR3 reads CASSTNLQGINEKLFF. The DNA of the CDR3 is TGTGCCAGCAGTACCAACTTACAGGGGATTAATGAAAAACTGTTTTTT.

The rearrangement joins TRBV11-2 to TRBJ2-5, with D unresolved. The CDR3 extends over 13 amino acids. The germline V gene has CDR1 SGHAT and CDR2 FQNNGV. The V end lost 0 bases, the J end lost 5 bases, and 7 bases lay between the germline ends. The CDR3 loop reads CASSLEGPETQYF. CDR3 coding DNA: TGTGCCAGCAGCTTAGAGGGCCCGGAGACCCAGTACTTC.

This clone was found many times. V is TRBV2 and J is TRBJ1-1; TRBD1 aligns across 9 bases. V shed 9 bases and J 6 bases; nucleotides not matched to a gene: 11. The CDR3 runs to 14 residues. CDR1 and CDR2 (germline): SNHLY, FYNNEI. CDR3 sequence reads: CARRDRGTLPEAFF. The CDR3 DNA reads TGTGCCAGAAGAGACAGGGGGACTCTCCCTGAAGCTTTCTTT.

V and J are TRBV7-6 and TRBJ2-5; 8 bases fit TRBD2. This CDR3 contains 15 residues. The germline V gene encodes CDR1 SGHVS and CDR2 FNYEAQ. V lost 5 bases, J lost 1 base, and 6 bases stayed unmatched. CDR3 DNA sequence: TGTGCCAGCAGCCCGGGAGGGGCTACCCAAGAGACCCAGTACTTC. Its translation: CASSPGGATQETQYF.

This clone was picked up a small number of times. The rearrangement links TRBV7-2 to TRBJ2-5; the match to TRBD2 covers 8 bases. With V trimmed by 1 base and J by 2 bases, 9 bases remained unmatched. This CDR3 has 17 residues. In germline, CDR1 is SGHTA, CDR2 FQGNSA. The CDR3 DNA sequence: TGTGCCAGCAGCTTAGGTCGCGGGGGGAAGAATCAAGAGACCCAGTACTTC. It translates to CASSLGRGGKNQETQYF.

The CDR3 DNA follows: TGTGCCAGCAGCGTTCCGGACAGAAATTCACCCCTCCACTTT. Amino acid sequence: CASSVPDRNSPLHF. The chain has TRBV7-9 and TRBJ1-6; D is possibly TRBD1 (6 bases). CDR1 is SEHNR and CDR2 is FQNEAQ in the germline V gene (reference sequence). Trimming removed 5 bases from V and 7 bases from J, with 12 bases in between. This CDR3 region has 14 residues.

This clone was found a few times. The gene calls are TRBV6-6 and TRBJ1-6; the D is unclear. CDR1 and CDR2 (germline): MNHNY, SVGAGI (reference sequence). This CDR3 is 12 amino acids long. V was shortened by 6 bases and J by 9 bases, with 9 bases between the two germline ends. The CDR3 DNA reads TGTGCCAGCAGCCCAATGAGTTCACCCCTCCACTTT. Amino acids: CASSPMSSPLHF.